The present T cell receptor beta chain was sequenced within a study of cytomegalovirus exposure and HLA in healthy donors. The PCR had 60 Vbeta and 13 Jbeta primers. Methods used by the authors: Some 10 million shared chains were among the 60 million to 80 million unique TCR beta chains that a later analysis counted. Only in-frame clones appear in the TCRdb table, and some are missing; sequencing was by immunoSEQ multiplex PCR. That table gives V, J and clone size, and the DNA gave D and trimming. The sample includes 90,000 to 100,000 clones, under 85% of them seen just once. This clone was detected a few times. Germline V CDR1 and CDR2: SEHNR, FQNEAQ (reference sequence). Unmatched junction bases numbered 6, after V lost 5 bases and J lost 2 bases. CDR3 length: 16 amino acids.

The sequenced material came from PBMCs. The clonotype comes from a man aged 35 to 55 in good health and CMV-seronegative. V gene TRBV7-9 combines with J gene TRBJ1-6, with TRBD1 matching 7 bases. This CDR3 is CASSPDRVPYNSPLHF. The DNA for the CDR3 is TGTGCCAGCAGCCCCGACAGGGTACCCTATAATTCACCCCTCCACTTT.